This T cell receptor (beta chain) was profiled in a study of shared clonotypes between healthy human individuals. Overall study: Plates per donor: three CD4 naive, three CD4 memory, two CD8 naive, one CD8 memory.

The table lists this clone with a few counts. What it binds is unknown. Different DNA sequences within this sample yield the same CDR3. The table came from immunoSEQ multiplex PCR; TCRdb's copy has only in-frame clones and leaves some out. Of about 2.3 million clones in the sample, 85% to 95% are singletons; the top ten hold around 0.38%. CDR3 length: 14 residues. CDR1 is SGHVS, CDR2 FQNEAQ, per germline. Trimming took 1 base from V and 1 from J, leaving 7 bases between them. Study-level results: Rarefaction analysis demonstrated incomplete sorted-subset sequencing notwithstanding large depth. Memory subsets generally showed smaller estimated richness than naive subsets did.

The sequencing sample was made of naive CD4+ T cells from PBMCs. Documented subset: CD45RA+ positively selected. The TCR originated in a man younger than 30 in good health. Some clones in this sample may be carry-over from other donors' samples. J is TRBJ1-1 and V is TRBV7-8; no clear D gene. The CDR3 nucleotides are TGTGCCAGCAGCTTAGAAGGGTCGAACACTGAAGCTTTCTTT. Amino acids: CASSLEGSNTEAFF. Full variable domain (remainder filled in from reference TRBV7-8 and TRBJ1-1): GAGVSQSPRYKVAKRGQDVALRCDPISGHVSLFWYQQALGQGPEFLTYFQNEAQLDKSGLPSDRFFAERPEGSVSTLKIQRTQQEDSAVYLCASSLEGSNTEAFFGQGTRLTVV.